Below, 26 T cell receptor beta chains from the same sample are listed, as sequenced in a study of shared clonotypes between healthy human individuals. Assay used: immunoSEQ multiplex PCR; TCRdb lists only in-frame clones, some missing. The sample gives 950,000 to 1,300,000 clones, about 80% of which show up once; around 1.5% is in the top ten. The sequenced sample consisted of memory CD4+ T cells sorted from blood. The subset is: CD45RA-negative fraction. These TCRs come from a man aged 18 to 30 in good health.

The CDR3 bases are TGTGCCTGGAGTCCCCCGGCCACTCGGGAAAAACTGTTTTTT. Protein: CAWSPPATREKLFF. The chain combines TRBV30 with TRBJ1-4; no clear D gene. Germline CDR1 GTSNPN, CDR2 SVGIG (reference sequence). The CDR3 loop spans 14 amino acids. Trimming removed 2 bases from V and 8 bases from J, with 15 bases in between.

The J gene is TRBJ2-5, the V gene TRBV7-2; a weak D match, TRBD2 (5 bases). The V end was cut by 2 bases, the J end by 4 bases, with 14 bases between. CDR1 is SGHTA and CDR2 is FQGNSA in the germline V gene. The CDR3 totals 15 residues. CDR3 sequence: CASSLRGSGLETQYF. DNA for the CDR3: TGTGCCAGCAGCTTACGAGGGAGTGGTTTAGAGACCCAGTACTTC.

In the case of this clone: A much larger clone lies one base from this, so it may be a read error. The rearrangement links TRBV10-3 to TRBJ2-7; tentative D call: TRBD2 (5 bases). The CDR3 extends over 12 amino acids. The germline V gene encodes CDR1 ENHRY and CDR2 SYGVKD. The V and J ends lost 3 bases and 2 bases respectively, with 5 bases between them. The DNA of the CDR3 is TGTGCCATCAGTGACGGGACCTACGAGCAGTACTTC. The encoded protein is CAISDGTYEQYF.

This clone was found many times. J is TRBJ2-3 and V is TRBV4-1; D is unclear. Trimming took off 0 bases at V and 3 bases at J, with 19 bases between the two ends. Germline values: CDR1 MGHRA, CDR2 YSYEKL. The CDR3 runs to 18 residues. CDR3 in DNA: TGCGCCAGCAGCCAAGATCCAGCTCCGATAAGATCGACAGATACGCAGTATTTT. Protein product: CASSQDPAPIRSTDTQYF.

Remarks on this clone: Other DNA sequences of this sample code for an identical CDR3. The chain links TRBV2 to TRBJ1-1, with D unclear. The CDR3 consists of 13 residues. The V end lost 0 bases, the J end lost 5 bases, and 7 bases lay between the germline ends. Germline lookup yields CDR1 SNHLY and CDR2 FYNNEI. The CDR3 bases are TGTGCCAGCAGTGAAGCGGAGGGTACTGAAGCTTTCTTT. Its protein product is CASSEAEGTEAFF.

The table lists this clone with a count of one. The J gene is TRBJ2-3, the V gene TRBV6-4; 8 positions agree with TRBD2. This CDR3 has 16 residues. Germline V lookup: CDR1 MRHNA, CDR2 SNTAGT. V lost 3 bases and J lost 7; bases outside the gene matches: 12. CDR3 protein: CASSEGGTRSINTQYF. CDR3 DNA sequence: TGTGCCAGCAGTGAAGGTGGGACTAGGTCTATAAATACGCAGTATTTT.

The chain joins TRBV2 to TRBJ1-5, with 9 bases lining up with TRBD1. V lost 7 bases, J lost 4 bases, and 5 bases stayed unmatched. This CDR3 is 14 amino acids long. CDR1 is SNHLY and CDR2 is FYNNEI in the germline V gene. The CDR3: CASMKDRGNQPQHF. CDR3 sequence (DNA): TGTGCCAGCATGAAGGACAGGGGAAATCAGCCCCAGCATTTT. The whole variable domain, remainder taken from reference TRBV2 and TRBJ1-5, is EPEVTQTPSHQVTQMGQEVILRCVPISNHLYFYWYRQILGQKVEFLVSFYNNEISEKSEIFDDQFSVERPDGSNFTLKIRSTKLEDSAMYFCASMKDRGNQPQHFGDGTRLSIL.

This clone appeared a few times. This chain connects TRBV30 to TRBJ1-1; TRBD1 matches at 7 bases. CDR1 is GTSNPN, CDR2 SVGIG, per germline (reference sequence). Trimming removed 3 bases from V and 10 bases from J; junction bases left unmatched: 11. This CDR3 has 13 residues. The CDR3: CAWSRLQGTAAFF. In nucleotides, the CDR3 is TGTGCCTGGAGCCGTCTTCAGGGGACAGCAGCTTTCTTT.

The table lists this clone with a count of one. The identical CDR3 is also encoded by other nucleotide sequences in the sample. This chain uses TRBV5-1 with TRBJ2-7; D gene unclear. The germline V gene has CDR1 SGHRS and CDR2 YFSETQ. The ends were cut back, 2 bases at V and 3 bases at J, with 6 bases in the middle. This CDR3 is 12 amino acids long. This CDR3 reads CASSLSSYEQYF. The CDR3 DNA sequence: TGCGCCAGCAGCTTATCGAGCTACGAGCAGTACTTC.

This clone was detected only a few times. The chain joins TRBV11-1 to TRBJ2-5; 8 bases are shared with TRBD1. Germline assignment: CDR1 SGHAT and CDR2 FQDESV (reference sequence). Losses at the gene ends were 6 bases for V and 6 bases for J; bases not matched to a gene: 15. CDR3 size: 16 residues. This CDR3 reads CASSLRGGQGFKTQYF. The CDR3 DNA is TGTGCCAGCAGTTTAAGGGGCGGACAGGGTTTTAAGACCCAGTACTTC. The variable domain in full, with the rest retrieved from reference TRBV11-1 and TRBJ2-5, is EAEVAQSPRYKITEKSQAVAFWCDPISGHATLYWYRQILGQGPELLVQFQDESVVDDSQLPKDRFSAERLKGVDSTLKIQPAELGDSAMYLCASSLRGGQGFKTQYFGPGTRLLVL.

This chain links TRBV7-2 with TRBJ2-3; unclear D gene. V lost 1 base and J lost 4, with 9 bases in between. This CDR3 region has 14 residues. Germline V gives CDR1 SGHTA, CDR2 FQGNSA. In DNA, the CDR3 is TGTGCCAGCAGCTTAGGACCCCAGGCAGATACGCAGTATTTT. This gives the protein CASSLGPQADTQYF.

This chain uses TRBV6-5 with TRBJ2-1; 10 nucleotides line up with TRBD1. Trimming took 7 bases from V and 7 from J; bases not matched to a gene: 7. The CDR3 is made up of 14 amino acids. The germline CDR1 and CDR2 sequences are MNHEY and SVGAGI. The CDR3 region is CASKRDRGQNEQFF. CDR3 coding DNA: TGTGCCAGCAAAAGGGACAGGGGTCAAAATGAGCAGTTCTTC.

The CDR3 region is CSVEVVEGQPQHF. CDR3 DNA sequence: TGCAGCGTTGAAGTGGTGGAGGGACAGCCCCAGCATTTT. The chain uses TRBV29-1 and TRBJ1-5; D is undetermined. Trimming left V 1 base short and J 7 bases short, with 11 bases between. This CDR3 spans 13 amino acids. The germline V gene encodes CDR1 SQVTM and CDR2 ANQGSEA.

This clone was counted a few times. As DNA, the CDR3 is TGTGCCAGCAGCTTTCTTAGTACAGGGGTGAACGAGCAGTACTTC. Residues: CASSFLSTGVNEQYF. The J gene is TRBJ2-7, the V gene TRBV7-9, with 7 bases lining up with TRBD1. Trimming removed 3 bases from V and 5 bases from J; junction bases left unmatched: 10. The CDR3 contains 15 residues. Germline V CDR1 and CDR2: SEHNR, FQNEAQ (reference sequence).

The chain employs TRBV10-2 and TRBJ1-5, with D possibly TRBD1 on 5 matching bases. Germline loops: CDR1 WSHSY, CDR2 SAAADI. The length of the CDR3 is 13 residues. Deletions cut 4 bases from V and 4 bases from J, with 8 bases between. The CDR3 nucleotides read TGCGCCAGCAGTGGGGGGGGGAATCAGCCCCAGCATTTT. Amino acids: CASSGGGNQPQHF.

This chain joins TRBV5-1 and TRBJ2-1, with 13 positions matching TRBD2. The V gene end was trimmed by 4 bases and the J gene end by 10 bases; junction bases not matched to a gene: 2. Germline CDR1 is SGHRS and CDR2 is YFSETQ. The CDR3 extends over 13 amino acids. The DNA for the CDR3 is TGCGCCAGCAGCCTGGGACTAGCGGGAGAGCAGTTCTTC. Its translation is CASSLGLAGEQFF.

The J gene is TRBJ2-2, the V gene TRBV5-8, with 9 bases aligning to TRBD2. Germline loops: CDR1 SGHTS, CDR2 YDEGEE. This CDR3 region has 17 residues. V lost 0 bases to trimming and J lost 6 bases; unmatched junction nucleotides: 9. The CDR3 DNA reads TGTGCCAGCAGCTTGGGTCAGTCAACTAGCGGGCCCGGGGAGCTGTTTTTT. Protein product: CASSLGQSTSGPGELFF.

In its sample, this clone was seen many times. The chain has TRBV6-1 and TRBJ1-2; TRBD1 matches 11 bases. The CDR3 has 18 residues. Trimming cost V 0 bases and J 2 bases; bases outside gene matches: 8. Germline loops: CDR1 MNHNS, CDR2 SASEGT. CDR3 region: CASSEAGTGGRRNYGYTF. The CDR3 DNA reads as TGTGCCAGCAGTGAAGCTGGGACAGGGGGTAGGAGGAACTATGGCTACACCTTC.

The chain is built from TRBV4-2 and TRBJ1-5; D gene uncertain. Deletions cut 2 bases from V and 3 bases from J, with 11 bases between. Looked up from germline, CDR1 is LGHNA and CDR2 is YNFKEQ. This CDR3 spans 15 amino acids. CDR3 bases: TGTGCCAGCAGCCAAACACTTAGCCTCAATCAGCCCCAGCATTTT. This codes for CASSQTLSLNQPQHF.

CDR3 sequence: CASGETGAGQSRANVLTF. The CDR3 region has the DNA TGTGCTAGTGGTGAGACAGGTGCAGGACAAAGTCGGGCCAACGTCCTGACTTTC. V is TRBV12-5 and J is TRBJ2-6; TRBD1 is a possible D gene (6 bases). The germline V gene has CDR1 LGHNT and CDR2 FRNRAP. This CDR3 has 18 amino acids. V lost 5 bases to trimming and J lost 5 bases, with 22 bases between them. Drawing the rest from reference TRBV12-5 and TRBJ2-6, the complete variable domain is DARVTQTPRHKVTEMGQEVTMRCQPILGHNTVFWYRQTMMQGLELLAYFRNRAPLDDSGMPKDRFSAEMPDATLATLKIQPSEPRDSAVYFCASGETGAGQSRANVLTFGAGSRLTVL.

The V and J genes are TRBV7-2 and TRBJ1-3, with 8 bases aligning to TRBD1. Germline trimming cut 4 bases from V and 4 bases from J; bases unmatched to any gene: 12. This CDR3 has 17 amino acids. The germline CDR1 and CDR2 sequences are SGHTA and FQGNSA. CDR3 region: CASSSGGARDRGNTIYF. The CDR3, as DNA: TGTGCCAGCAGCTCAGGGGGGGCCCGGGACAGGGGAAACACCATATATTTT.

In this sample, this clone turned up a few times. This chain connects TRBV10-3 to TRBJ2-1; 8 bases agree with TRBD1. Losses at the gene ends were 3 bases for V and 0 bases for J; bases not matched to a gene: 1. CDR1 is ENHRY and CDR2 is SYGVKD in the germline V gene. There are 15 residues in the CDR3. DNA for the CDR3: TGTGCCATCAGTGACGGACAGGGCTCCTACAATGAGCAGTTCTTC. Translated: CAISDGQGSYNEQFF.

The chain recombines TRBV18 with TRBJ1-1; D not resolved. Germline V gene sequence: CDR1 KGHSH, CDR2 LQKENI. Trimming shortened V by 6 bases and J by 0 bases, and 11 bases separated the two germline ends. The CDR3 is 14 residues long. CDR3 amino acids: CASSPLAMNTEAFF. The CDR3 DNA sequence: TGTGCCAGCTCCCCTCTGGCCATGAACACTGAAGCTTTCTTT.

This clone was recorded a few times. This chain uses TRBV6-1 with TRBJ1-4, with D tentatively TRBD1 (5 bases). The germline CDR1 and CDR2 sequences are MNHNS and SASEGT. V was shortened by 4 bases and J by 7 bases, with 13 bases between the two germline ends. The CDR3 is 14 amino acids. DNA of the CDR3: TGTGCCAGCAGTGGCGGGGGGTTTGGTGAAAAACTGTTTTTT. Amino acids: CASSGGGFGEKLFF.

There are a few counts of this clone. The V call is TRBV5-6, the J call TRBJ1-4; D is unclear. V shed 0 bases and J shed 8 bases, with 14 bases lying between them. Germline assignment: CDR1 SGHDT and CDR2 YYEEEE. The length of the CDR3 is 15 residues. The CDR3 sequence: CASSLGYPHEEKLFF. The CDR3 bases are TGTGCCAGCAGCTTGGGATACCCCCATGAAGAAAAACTGTTTTTT.

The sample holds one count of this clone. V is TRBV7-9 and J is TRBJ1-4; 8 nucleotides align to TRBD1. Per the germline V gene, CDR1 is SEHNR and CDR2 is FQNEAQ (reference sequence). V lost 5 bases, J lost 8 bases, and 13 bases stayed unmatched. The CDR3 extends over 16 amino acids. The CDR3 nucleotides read TGTGCCAGCAGCCCCCCAGTGGACAGGGTATGGGAAAAACTGTTTTTT. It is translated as CASSPPVDRVWEKLFF.